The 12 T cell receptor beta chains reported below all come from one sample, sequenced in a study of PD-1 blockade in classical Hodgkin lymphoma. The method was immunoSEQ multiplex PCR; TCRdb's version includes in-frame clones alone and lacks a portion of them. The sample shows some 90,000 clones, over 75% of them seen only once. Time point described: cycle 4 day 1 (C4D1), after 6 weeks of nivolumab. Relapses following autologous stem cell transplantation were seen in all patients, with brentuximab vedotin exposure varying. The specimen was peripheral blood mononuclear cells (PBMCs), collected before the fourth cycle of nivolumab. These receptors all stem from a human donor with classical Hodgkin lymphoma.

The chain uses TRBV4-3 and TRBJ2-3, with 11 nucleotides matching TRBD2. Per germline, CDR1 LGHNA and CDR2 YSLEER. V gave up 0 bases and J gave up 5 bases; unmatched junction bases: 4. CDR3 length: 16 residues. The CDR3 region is CASSQEGSGRVDTQYF. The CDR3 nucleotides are TGCGCCAGCAGCCAAGAAGGTAGCGGGAGGGTAGATACGCAGTATTTT.

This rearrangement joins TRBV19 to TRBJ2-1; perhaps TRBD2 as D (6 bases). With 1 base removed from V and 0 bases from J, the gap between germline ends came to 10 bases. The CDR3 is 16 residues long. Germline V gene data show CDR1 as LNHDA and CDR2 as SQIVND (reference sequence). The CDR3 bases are TGTGCCAGTAGTATAGCGGCGGGATCCTCCTACAATGAGCAGTTCTTC. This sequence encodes CASSIAAGSSYNEQFF.

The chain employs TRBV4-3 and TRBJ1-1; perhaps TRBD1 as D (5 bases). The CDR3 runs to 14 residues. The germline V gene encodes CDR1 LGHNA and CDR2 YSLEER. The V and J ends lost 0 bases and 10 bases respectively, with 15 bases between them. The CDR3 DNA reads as TGCGCCAGCAGCCAAGATCAGGGCCCCACGGGAGCTTTCTTT. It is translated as CASSQDQGPTGAFF.

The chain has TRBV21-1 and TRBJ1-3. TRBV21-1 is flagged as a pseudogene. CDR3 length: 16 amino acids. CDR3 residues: CASSTENPSSGNTIYF. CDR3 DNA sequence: TGTGCCAGCAGCACAGAGAATCCGAGCTCTGGAAACACCATATATTTT.

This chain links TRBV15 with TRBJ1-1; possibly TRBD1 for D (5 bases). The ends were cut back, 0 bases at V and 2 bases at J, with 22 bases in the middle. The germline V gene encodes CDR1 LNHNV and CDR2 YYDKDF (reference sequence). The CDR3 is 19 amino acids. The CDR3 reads CATSRDVRARSPFNTEAFF. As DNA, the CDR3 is TGTGCCACCAGCAGAGATGTCAGGGCCCGTTCTCCCTTTAACACTGAAGCTTTCTTT.

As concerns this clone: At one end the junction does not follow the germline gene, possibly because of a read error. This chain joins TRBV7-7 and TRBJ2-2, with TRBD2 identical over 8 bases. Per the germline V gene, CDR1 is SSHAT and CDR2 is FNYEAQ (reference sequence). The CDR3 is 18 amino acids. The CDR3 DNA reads TGTGCTAGCAGCTTAAGGTCGGGGGGGAACGGAGGCACCGGGGAGCTGTTTTTT. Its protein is CASSLRSGGNGGTGELFF. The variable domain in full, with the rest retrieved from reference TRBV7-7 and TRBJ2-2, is GAGVSQSPRYKVTKRGQDVTLRCDPISSHATLYWYQQALGQGPEFLTYFNYEAQPDKSGLPSDRFSAERPEGSISTLTIQRTEQRDSAMYRCASSLRSGGNGGTGELFFGEGSRLTVL.

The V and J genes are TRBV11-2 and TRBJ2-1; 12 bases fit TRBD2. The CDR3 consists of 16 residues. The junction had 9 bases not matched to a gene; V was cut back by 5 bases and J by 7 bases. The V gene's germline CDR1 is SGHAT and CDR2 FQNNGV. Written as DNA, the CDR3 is TGTGCCAGCAGCCCGCGACTAGCGGGAGTGGGTAATGAGCAGTTCTTC. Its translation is CASSPRLAGVGNEQFF.

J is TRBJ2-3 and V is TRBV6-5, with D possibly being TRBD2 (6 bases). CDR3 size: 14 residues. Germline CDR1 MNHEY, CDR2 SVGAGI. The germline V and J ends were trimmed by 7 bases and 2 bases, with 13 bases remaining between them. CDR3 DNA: TGTGCCAGCAATCCGGGACTGAACACAGATACGCAGTATTTT. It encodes CASNPGLNTDTQYF.

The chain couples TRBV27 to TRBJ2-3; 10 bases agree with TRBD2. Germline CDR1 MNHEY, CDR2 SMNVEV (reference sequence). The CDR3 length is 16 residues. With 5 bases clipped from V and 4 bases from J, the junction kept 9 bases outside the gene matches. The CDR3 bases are TGTGCCAGCAGTACCCGGGTACTAGCGGGACCAGATACGCAGTATTTT. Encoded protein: CASSTRVLAGPDTQYF.

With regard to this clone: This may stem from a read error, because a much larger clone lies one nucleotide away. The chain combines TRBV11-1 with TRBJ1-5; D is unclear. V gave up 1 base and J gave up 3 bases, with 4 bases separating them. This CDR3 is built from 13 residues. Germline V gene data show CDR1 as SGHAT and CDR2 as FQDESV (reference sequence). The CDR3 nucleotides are TGTGCCAGCAGCTTAGGCTACAATCAGCCCCAGCATTTT. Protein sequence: CASSLGYNQPQHF.

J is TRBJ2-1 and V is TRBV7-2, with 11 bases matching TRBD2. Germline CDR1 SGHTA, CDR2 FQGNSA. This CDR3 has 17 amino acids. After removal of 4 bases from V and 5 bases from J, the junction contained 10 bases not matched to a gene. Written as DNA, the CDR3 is TGTGCCAGCAGCTCCACCCATAGCGGGGGGGCTAACAATGAGCAGTTCTTC. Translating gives CASSSTHSGGANNEQFF.

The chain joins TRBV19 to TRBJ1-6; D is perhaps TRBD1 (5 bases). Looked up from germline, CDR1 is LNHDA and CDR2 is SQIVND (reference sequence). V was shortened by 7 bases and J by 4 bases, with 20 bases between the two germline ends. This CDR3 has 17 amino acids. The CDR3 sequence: CASNPGIGGGYNSPLHF. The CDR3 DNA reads TGTGCCAGTAACCCAGGGATCGGGGGGGGATATAATTCACCCCTCCACTTT.